Described below is a single TCR beta chain sequence and its context. The record originates from a study of cytomegalovirus exposure and HLA in healthy donors. The PCR made use of 60 Vbeta and 13 Jbeta primers. The assay was immunoSEQ multiplex PCR, and TCRdb's table has in-frame clones only and misses some. The sample carries more than 50,000 clones, 65% to 90% recorded once. Germline CDR1 reads MNHEY; CDR2 reads SMNVEV (reference sequence). With 6 bases removed from V and 7 bases from J, the gap between germline ends came to 22 bases. The CDR3 runs to 16 residues. Input material: PBMCs. The V and J genes are TRBV27 and TRBJ2-1; D not resolved. This receptor was taken from a female donor in good health and CMV-seronegative. The CDR3 here is CASSPPSVWAENEQFF. CDR3 in DNA: TGTGCCAGCAGCCCCCCGTCGGTGTGGGCCGAGAATGAGCAGTTCTTC.